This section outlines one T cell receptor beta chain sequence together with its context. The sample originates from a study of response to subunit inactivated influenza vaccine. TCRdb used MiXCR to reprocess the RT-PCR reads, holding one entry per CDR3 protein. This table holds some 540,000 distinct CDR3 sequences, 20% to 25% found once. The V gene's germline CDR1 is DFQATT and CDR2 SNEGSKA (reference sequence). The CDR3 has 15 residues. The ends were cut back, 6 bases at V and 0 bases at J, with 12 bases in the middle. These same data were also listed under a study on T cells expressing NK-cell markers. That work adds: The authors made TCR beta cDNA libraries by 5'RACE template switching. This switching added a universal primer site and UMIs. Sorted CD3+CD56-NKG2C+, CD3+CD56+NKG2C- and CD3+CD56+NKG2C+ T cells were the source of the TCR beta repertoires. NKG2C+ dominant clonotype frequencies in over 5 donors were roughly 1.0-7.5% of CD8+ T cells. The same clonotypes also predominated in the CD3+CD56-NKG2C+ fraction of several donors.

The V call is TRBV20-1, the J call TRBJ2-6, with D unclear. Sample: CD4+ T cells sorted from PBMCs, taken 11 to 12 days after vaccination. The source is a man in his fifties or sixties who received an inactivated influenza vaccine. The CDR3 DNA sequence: TGCAGTGCAGGTGACGCCAGCTCTGGGGCCAACGTCCTGACTTTC. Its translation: CSAGDASSGANVLTF.